This passage covers 31 T cell receptor beta chains from one sample sequenced in a study of OX40 agonist ivuxolimab in advanced cancers. Profiling relied on immunoSEQ multiplex PCR, and the TCRdb table lists in-frame clones only, not all of them. The data show around 39,000 clones, with 80% to 90% seen just once and over 20% held by the top ten. The specimen was CD4+ or CD8+ T cells sorted from blood, collected in a trial of the OX40 agonist ivuxolimab. The receptors shown here come from an adult with an advanced solid tumor such as melanoma, head and neck, liver or kidney cancer.

The rearrangement joins TRBV11-2 to TRBJ2-1, with 10 bases fitting TRBD1. CDR3 length: 14 residues. Germline CDR1 reads SGHAT; CDR2 reads FQNNGV. J gave up 5 bases and V 5 bases, and 3 bases lay outside the gene matches. The CDR3 nucleotides read TGTGCCAGCAGCCGCGGGACAGGGGACAATGAGCAGTTCTTC. Its translation: CASSRGTGDNEQFF.

Turning to this clone: The same CDR3 can be traced to other DNA sequences in this sample. The V call is TRBV5-1, the J call TRBJ1-1; D gene ambiguous. Trimming removed 0 bases from V and 1 base from J, with 4 bases in between. Germline assignment: CDR1 SGHRS and CDR2 YFSETQ. The CDR3 loop spans 13 amino acids. The CDR3 coding sequence is TGCGCCAGCAGCTTGGTCTCGAACACTGAAGCTTTCTTT. Translated: CASSLVSNTEAFF.

The chain combines TRBV11-2 with TRBJ2-7; 11 bases are shared with TRBD2. Germline V gene data show CDR1 as SGHAT and CDR2 as FQNNGV. Trimming cost V 5 bases and J 5 bases; bases outside gene matches: 8. The CDR3 has 15 amino acids. The CDR3 reads CASSLQLAGANEQYF. As DNA, the CDR3 is TGTGCCAGCAGCCTACAACTAGCGGGAGCCAACGAGCAGTACTTC.

The genes are TRBV7-8 and TRBJ1-5, with 10 nucleotides matching TRBD1. From germline, CDR1 is SGHVS and CDR2 FQNEAQ. This CDR3 is 17 amino acids long. The trim removed 3 bases at V and 4 bases at J, leaving 9 bases unmatched. The CDR3 protein is CASSFGDRGFSNQPQHF. In DNA, the CDR3 is TGTGCCAGCAGCTTTGGGGACAGGGGTTTTAGTAATCAGCCCCAGCATTTT.

The chain joins TRBV5-1 to TRBJ2-1; TRBD2 is a possible D gene (6 bases). The CDR3 sequence is 15 residues long. Germline V gene sequence: CDR1 SGHRS, CDR2 YFSETQ. The V end lost 7 bases, the J end lost 2 bases, and 16 bases lay between the germline ends. CDR3 coding DNA: TGCGCCAGCGCGGGCGGGATGGGGACCTACAATGAGCAGTTCTTC. Amino acids: CASAGGMGTYNEQFF.

The chain recombines TRBV28 with TRBJ1-1; D unclear. Per germline, CDR1 MDHEN and CDR2 SYDVKM. This CDR3 spans 14 amino acids. Trimming removed 6 bases at V and 3 bases at J, with 14 bases between. The CDR3 bases are TGTGCCAGCAGGTCGGGCGCCGCCTACACTGAAGCTTTCTTT. Translated, it gives CASRSGAAYTEAFF.

This chain connects TRBV7-8 to TRBJ2-3; D might be TRBD1 or TRBD2, each matching 5 bases. The CDR3 covers 16 residues. The V end lost 5 bases, the J end lost 3 bases, and 18 bases lay between the germline ends. The germline V gene has CDR1 SGHVS and CDR2 FQNEAQ. CDR3 nucleotide sequence: TGTGCCAGCAGCGGTGGGGGAGTCCGGCGGACAGATACGCAGTATTTT. It is translated as CASSGGGVRRTDTQYF.

V gene TRBV7-2 combines with J gene TRBJ2-4, with 7 bases aligning to TRBD2. Germline CDR1 SGHTA, CDR2 FQGNSA. The junction had 4 bases not matched to a gene; V was cut back by 0 bases and J by 2 bases. The CDR3 is made up of 16 amino acids. In DNA, the CDR3 is TGTGCCAGCAGCTTAGCGGGGGGGTCATCCAAAAACATTCAGTACTTC. Protein: CASSLAGGSSKNIQYF.

V usage is TRBV6-5 and J usage is TRBJ2-2, with D perhaps being TRBD1 or TRBD2 (6 bases each). V was shortened by 7 bases and J by 8 bases, with 17 bases between the two germline ends. The CDR3 has 14 amino acids. Germline-derived CDR1 and CDR2 are MNHEY and SVGAGI. The CDR3: CASKGGLTVGELFF. Written as DNA, the CDR3 is TGTGCCAGCAAGGGGGGCCTGACCGTAGGGGAGCTGTTTTTT.

In nucleotides, the CDR3 is TGTGCCAGCAGTTACTCGCCTAGCGGGGCATACAATGAGCAGTTCTTC. It translates to CASSYSPSGAYNEQFF. V gene TRBV6-5 combines with J gene TRBJ2-1, with TRBD2 matching over 9 bases. The germline V gene has CDR1 MNHEY and CDR2 SVGAGI. V trimming: 0 bases; J trimming: 4 bases; junction bases outside the gene matches: 4. The CDR3 is 16 residues long.

The chain combines TRBV6-5 with TRBJ1-2; no clear D. V was clipped by 2 bases and J by 7 bases, with 8 bases between them. CDR1 and CDR2 from the germline V gene are MNHEY and SVGAGI. The CDR3 is 12 amino acids. CDR3 coding DNA: TGTGCCAGCAGTTACGAAGGCTTTGGCTACACCTTC. This codes for CASSYEGFGYTF.

The chain is built from TRBV28 and TRBJ2-6, with 8 nucleotides matching TRBD1. The trim removed 8 bases at V and 0 bases at J, leaving 6 bases unmatched. CDR1 and CDR2 (germline): MDHEN, SYDVKM. The CDR3 runs 16 residues. This chain's CDR3 is CASGTGGNSGANVLTF. In DNA, the CDR3 is TGTGCCAGCGGCACAGGGGGGAACTCTGGGGCCAACGTCCTGACTTTC.

This chain links TRBV18 with TRBJ2-7; 11 nucleotides align to TRBD2. Looked up from germline, CDR1 is KGHSH and CDR2 is LQKENI. The V segment lost 3 bases and the J segment 1 base; nucleotides outside the gene matches: 2. The CDR3 is 15 residues long. In DNA, the CDR3 is TGTGCCAGCTCACCCGGGACTAGCGGATCCTACGAGCAGTACTTC. Amino acid sequence: CASSPGTSGSYEQYF.

The chain carries TRBV7-1 and TRBJ1-1; D is unclear. TRBV7-1 is known as an ORF, though its function is uncertain. The CDR3 covers 24 residues. V gave up 3 bases and J gave up 1 base, with 39 bases separating them. CDR3 in amino acids: CASSSRTLQTLKLSQDSSNTEAFF. CDR3 coding DNA: TGTGCCAGCAGCTCGAGGACTCTTCAAACACTGAAGCTTTCCCAGGACTCTTCGAACACTGAAGCTTTCTTT.

The chain couples TRBV10-3 to TRBJ1-5; D is uncertain. The germline V gene has CDR1 ENHRY and CDR2 SYGVKD. V lost 0 bases to trimming and J lost 6 bases, with 15 bases between them. This CDR3 has 16 amino acids. The CDR3 region has the DNA TGTGCCATCAGTGAGTCAACGTTTTCGGATGGTCAGCCCCAGCATTTT. This sequence encodes CAISESTFSDGQPQHF.

The V and J genes are TRBV6-5 and TRBJ1-6; D is unresolved. The germline V gene encodes CDR1 MNHEY and CDR2 SVGAGI. V lost 7 bases, J lost 7 bases, and 14 bases lay in between. The CDR3 is 14 amino acids. CDR3 in amino acids: CASNEDRANSPLHF. In nucleotides, the CDR3 is TGTGCCAGCAATGAGGACCGTGCCAATTCACCCCTCCACTTT.

V and J are TRBV6-1 and TRBJ2-3; 7 bases are shared with TRBD2. Germline V lookup: CDR1 MNHNS, CDR2 SASEGT. This CDR3 is 15 amino acids long. The ends lost 6 bases at V and 3 bases at J; junction bases unmatched: 9. The CDR3 sequence: CASRGGLVWTDTQYF. The CDR3 region has the DNA TGTGCCAGCAGGGGCGGACTAGTTTGGACAGATACGCAGTATTTT.

CDR3 loop: CASSERHKGGELFF. The CDR3 DNA sequence: TGTGCCAGCAGTGAAAGGCATAAGGGCGGGGAGCTGTTTTTT. The rearrangement uses TRBV2 and TRBJ2-2; D remains ambiguous. Germline CDR1 reads SNHLY; CDR2 reads FYNNEI. The CDR3 contains 14 residues. V lost 2 bases, J lost 7 bases, and 11 bases lay in between. Variable domain in full (rest from reference TRBV2 and TRBJ2-2): EPEVTQTPSHQVTQMGQEVILRCVPISNHLYFYWYRQILGQKVEFLVSFYNNEISEKSEIFDDQFSVERPDGSNFTLKIRSTKLEDSAMYFCASSERHKGGELFFGEGSRLTVL.

The chain uses TRBV5-1 and TRBJ2-7; 10 nucleotides align to TRBD1. Per the germline V gene, CDR1 is SGHRS and CDR2 is YFSETQ. The CDR3 consists of 15 residues. Germline trimming cut 0 bases from V and 3 bases from J; bases unmatched to any gene: 3. CDR3 bases: TGCGCCAGCAGCTTGGGGACAGGGGGAAACTACGAGCAGTACTTC. Translated, it gives CASSLGTGGNYEQYF.

This clone came up a few times. This sequence joins TRBV21-1 and TRBJ2-1; the table names TRBD2, a call not compared with the DNA. TRBV21-1 is given as a pseudogene. The CDR3 contains 12 residues. The CDR3 nucleotides read TGTGCCAGCAAGATGACTAGCGGGATTCAGTTCTTC. It encodes CASKMTSGIQFF.

The genes are TRBV7-8 and TRBJ1-5; D gene uncertain. There are 13 residues in the CDR3. CDR1 SGHVS and CDR2 FQNEAQ come from the germline V gene. V gave up 1 base and J gave up 5 bases, with 6 bases separating them. The CDR3 sequence: CASSLGVDQPQHF. In DNA, the CDR3 is TGTGCCAGCAGCTTAGGAGTGGATCAGCCCCAGCATTTT. Full variable domain (outside the CDR3, taken from reference TRBV7-8 and TRBJ1-5): GAGVSQSPRYKVAKRGQDVALRCDPISGHVSLFWYQQALGQGPEFLTYFQNEAQLDKSGLPSDRFFAERPEGSVSTLKIQRTQQEDSAVYLCASSLGVDQPQHFGDGTRLSIL.

The genes are TRBV9 and TRBJ1-6; D remains unclear. Germline CDR1 SGDLS, CDR2 YYNGEE. Trimming pared 0 bases from V and 7 bases from J, leaving 2 bases between. CDR3 length equals 12 residues. The CDR3 loop is CASSVVNSPLHF. The CDR3 DNA reads as TGTGCCAGCAGCGTAGTCAATTCACCCCTCCACTTT.

This rearrangement joins TRBV6-5 to TRBJ1-3; no clear D. Germline-derived CDR1 and CDR2 are MNHEY and SVGAGI. Between the trimmed V and J ends, which lost 6 bases and 4 bases, there was a span of 13 bases. The CDR3 loop spans 14 amino acids. The DNA of the CDR3 is TGTGCCAGCAGCTCCCGGCGGTACGGAAACACCATATATTTT. Encoded protein: CASSSRRYGNTIYF.

This clone appeared once. The V call is TRBV29-1, the J call TRBJ1-2; no clear D gene. This CDR3 is 12 amino acids long. Trimming pared 4 bases from V and 2 bases from J, leaving 8 bases between. CDR1 and CDR2 from the germline V gene are SQVTM and ANQGSEA. CDR3 in amino acids: CSVAPQNYGYTF. CDR3 coding DNA: TGCAGCGTTGCCCCCCAGAACTATGGCTACACCTTC.

The chain joins TRBV19 to TRBJ2-3; maybe TRBD2 (6 bases). The CDR3 has 14 amino acids. V gave up 6 bases and J gave up 0 bases, with 10 bases separating them. Per germline, CDR1 LNHDA and CDR2 SQIVND (reference sequence). The CDR3 sequence: CASREEGSTDTQYF. In nucleotides, the CDR3 is TGTGCCAGTAGGGAGGAGGGAAGCACAGATACGCAGTATTTT.

J is TRBJ1-2 and V is TRBV27, with D maybe TRBD1 (5 bases). CDR3 size: 12 residues. V gave up 6 bases and J gave up 8 bases, with 13 bases separating them. In germline, CDR1 is MNHEY, CDR2 SMNVEV (reference sequence). The CDR3 loop reads CASSSPGLGYTF. The CDR3 DNA reads TGTGCCAGCAGCAGTCCAGGGTTAGGCTACACCTTC.

The rearrangement uses TRBV18 and TRBJ2-7; 14 nucleotides match TRBD2. J was trimmed by 6 bases and V by 1 base; bases with no gene match: 11. Germline values: CDR1 KGHSH, CDR2 LQKENI. This CDR3 has 18 residues. CDR3 in amino acids: CASSPQTSGRAGRREQYF. The CDR3, as DNA: TGTGCCAGCTCACCACAGACTAGCGGGAGGGCCGGTCGACGCGAGCAGTACTTC.

This sequence joins TRBV5-4 and TRBJ1-6, with 11 bases matching TRBD1. J lost 8 bases, V lost 6 bases, and 13 bases had no gene match. From germline, CDR1 is SGHNT and CDR2 YYREEE (reference sequence). The CDR3 loop spans 17 amino acids. This chain's CDR3 is CASTRTGGYGDDSPLHF. The DNA for the CDR3 is TGTGCCAGCACTAGGACAGGGGGCTACGGGGATGATTCACCCCTCCACTTT.

Comment on this clone: A read error may account for a junction end that differs from germline. V usage is TRBV28 and J usage is TRBJ1-6; no clear D gene. This CDR3 is built from 13 residues. Germline assignment: CDR1 MDHEN and CDR2 SYDVKM. In DNA form, the CDR3 reads TGTGCCAGCCGTTTCTCCCCGAATTCACCCCTCCACTTT. Its protein product is CASRFSPNSPLHF.

J is TRBJ1-2 and V is TRBV4-1; D call uncertain. The CDR3 spans 15 residues. Trimming stripped 0 bases from V and 3 bases from J, with 11 bases between. Germline V gene sequence: CDR1 MGHRA, CDR2 YSYEKL. The CDR3 loop reads CASSQEVALHYGYTF. CDR3 sequence (DNA): TGCGCCAGCAGCCAAGAAGTAGCCCTCCACTATGGCTACACCTTC.

The chain is built from TRBV11-1 and TRBJ2-5, with D tentatively TRBD2 (6 bases). The V gene lost 6 bases and the J gene lost 1 base, with 9 bases spanning the gap. Germline V gene lookup returns CDR1 SGHAT and CDR2 FQDESV (reference sequence). The CDR3 sequence is 13 residues long. CDR3 loop: CASSAGGQETQYF. The CDR3 nucleotides are TGTGCCAGCAGTGCCGGGGGCCAAGAGACCCAGTACTTC.